These 7 T cell receptor beta chains share one sample of origin, sequenced in a study of T-cell memory formation after mild COVID-19. TCRdb processed the 5' RACE reads anew with MiXCR; each CDR3 protein has one entry. Among 400,000 to 450,000 distinct CDR3 sequences listed, over 15% were seen once. Sequencing used PBMCs or a T cell subset sorted from them (not recorded which). All receptors derive from a man aged 18 to 29 who had mild COVID-19 (a few samples of this study predate the infection). Cell type and time point are not known.

J is TRBJ1-6 and V is TRBV7-9, with D possibly TRBD1 on 6 matching bases. CDR3 length: 13 amino acids. The ends were cut back, 6 bases at V and 9 bases at J, with 12 bases in the middle. Germline V gene lookup returns CDR1 SEHNR and CDR2 FQNEAQ (reference sequence). For the CDR3, the DNA is TGTGCCAGCAGGGGGGCGGGAATTTCACCCCTCCACTTT. It codes for CASRGAGISPLHF. The complete variable domain, with remaining parts taken from reference TRBV7-9 and TRBJ1-6, reads DTGVSQNPRHKITKRGQNVTFRCDPISEHNRLYWYRQTLGQGPEFLTYFQNEAQLEKSRLLSDRFSAERPKGSFSTLEIQRTEQGDSAMYLCASRGAGISPLHFGNGTRLTVT.

The V call is TRBV6-5, the J call TRBJ2-6; D is tentatively TRBD1 or TRBD2 (5 bases each). Between the trimmed V and J ends, which lost 10 bases and 0 bases, there was a span of 19 bases. CDR1 and CDR2 (germline): MNHEY, SVGAGI. The CDR3 is made up of 17 amino acids. CDR3 sequence reads: CATQGRGGRSGANVLTF. CDR3 bases: TGTGCCACCCAGGGACGTGGGGGACGCTCTGGGGCCAACGTCCTGACTTTC.

This clonotype was seen a few times. The genes are TRBV29-1 and TRBJ2-3; no clear D gene. Per germline, CDR1 SQVTM and CDR2 ANQGSEA. The CDR3 runs 11 residues. Trimming pared 3 bases from V and 5 bases from J, leaving 6 bases between. CDR3 coding DNA: TGCAGCGTTGATCTGGGAGATACGCAGTATTTT. Translated: CSVDLGDTQYF.

The V gene is TRBV6-2 or TRBV6-3, the J gene TRBJ2-1, with D perhaps TRBD1 (5 bases). The germline V and J ends were trimmed by 2 bases and 7 bases, with 9 bases remaining between them. Per the germline V gene, CDR1 is MNHEY and CDR2 is SVGEGT. The CDR3 has 13 amino acids. The CDR3 sequence is CASSYQGWNEQFF. CDR3 coding DNA: TGTGCCAGCAGTTACCAGGGTTGGAATGAGCAGTTCTTC.

The V gene is TRBV2, the J gene TRBJ1-5; TRBD1 agrees at 8 bases. This CDR3 comprises 14 residues. CDR1 and CDR2 (germline): SNHLY, FYNNEI. Trimming removed 4 bases from V and 5 bases from J; junction bases left unmatched: 4. CDR3 in DNA: TGTGCCAGCAGTGCGCAGGGACAGGATCAGCCCCAGCATTTT. Translation gives CASSAQGQDQPQHF.

This chain links TRBV6-1 with TRBJ2-5; 7 nucleotides line up with TRBD1. Losses at the gene ends were 6 bases for V and 1 base for J; bases not matched to a gene: 5. The V gene's germline CDR1 is MNHNS and CDR2 SASEGT. The CDR3 runs to 14 residues. The CDR3 region is CASSADRVQETQYF. In nucleotides, the CDR3 is TGTGCCAGCAGCGCAGACAGGGTCCAAGAGACCCAGTACTTC.

In nucleotides, the CDR3 is TGTGCCAGCAGTTCCCCGGGAGCAGATTACAATGAGCAGTTCTTC. Its translation is CASSSPGADYNEQFF. The chain employs TRBV28 and TRBJ2-1; the D gene is possibly TRBD2 (6 bases). CDR3 length equals 15 residues. V was clipped by 4 bases and J by 4 bases, with 14 bases between them. Germline CDR1 MDHEN, CDR2 SYDVKM.